The clone carrying this TCR beta chain is labeled as medium-sized. Its specificity is not known. An end of the junction differs from the germline gene, which may be a read error. The data belong to a study of type 1 regulatory T cells. TCRdb used MiXCR to reprocess the reads, holding one entry per CDR3 protein. The sample consists of some 5,800 distinct CDR3 sequences, 27% of them appearing once. The CDR3 loop spans 16 amino acids. Per germline, CDR1 SSHAT and CDR2 FNYEAQ (reference sequence). T-allo10 cells from the graft donor were described as anergic, host-alloantigen-specific, and alloantigen-specific suppressors.

The chain has TRBV7-7 and TRBJ2-1; the match to TRBD2 covers 8 bases. Specimen: cultured T cells, either the whole culture or a sorted T cell fraction (not recorded which). Noted subset: Tr1-enriched cell product generated in vitro against host alloantigens. The TCR originated in a human donor in good health. The CDR3 loop reads CASSPSGSPRYNEQFF. The CDR3 DNA sequence: TGTGCTAGCAGCCCTAGCGGGTCCCCGCGCTACAATGAGCAGTTCTTC.